The 7 T cell receptor beta chains below come from one sample, sequenced in a study of shared clonotypes between healthy human individuals. Profiling relied on immunoSEQ multiplex PCR, and the TCRdb table lists in-frame clones only, not all of them. Among about 2.5 million clones listed, less than 95% were seen once. The specimen was naive CD4+ T cells from PBMCs. The subset is: CD45RA+ positively selected. The receptors were sampled from a man in his late teens or twenties in good health. Some clones in this sample may be carry-over from other donors' samples.

On this clone itself: Other DNA sequences in this sample translate to the same CDR3. The chain joins TRBV18 to TRBJ2-7, with 11 positions matching TRBD1. In germline, CDR1 is KGHSH, CDR2 LQKENI. The CDR3 runs to 15 residues. V was pared by 3 bases and J by 2 bases, with 3 bases of the junction left unmatched. As DNA, the CDR3 is TGTGCCAGCTCACCGGTGGGACAGGGGGCCTACGAGCAGTACTTC. Translating gives CASSPVGQGAYEQYF. Filled out from reference TRBV18 and TRBJ2-7, the complete variable domain reads NAGVMQNPRHLVRRRGQEARLRCSPMKGHSHVYWYRQLPEEGLKFMVYLQKENIIDESGMPKERFSAEFPKEGPSILRIQQVVRGDSAAYFCASSPVGQGAYEQYFGPGTRLTVT.

The J gene is TRBJ2-7, the V gene TRBV5-8; 10 positions match TRBD2. This CDR3 contains 14 residues. Germline CDR1 SGHTS, CDR2 YDEGEE. Trimming cost V 10 bases and J 2 bases; bases outside gene matches: 9. This CDR3 is CAGRRTSGPYEQYF. The CDR3 region has the DNA TGTGCCGGAAGACGGACTAGCGGACCCTACGAGCAGTACTTC.

This clone was found a few times. Different DNA sequences within this sample yield the same CDR3. This rearrangement joins TRBV5-1 to TRBJ2-5; no definite D call. Per germline, CDR1 SGHRS and CDR2 YFSETQ. V lost 1 base to trimming and J lost 2 bases, with 3 bases between them. This CDR3 is built from 12 residues. DNA of the CDR3: TGCGCCAGCAGCTTGCCTCAAGAGACCCAGTACTTC. Protein sequence: CASSLPQETQYF.

The V gene is TRBV14, the J gene TRBJ2-7; 8 nucleotides match TRBD1. This CDR3 is 15 amino acids long. Germline V CDR1 and CDR2: SGHDN, FVKESK. The J segment lost 1 base and the V segment lost 3 bases, leaving 5 bases of the junction unmatched. The CDR3 nucleotides are TGTGCCAGCAGCCACACAACAGGGGGATCCTACGAGCAGTACTTC. It yields the protein CASSHTTGGSYEQYF.

This chain connects TRBV4-2 to TRBJ2-1; no reliable D call. Trimming removed 0 bases at V and 0 bases at J, with 9 bases between. Germline-derived CDR1 and CDR2 are LGHNA and YNFKEQ. CDR3 length: 16 amino acids. The CDR3, as DNA: TGTGCCAGCAGCCAAGACGCCGAGAGCTCCTACAATGAGCAGTTCTTC. Protein product: CASSQDAESSYNEQFF.

This clone was seen just once. This chain joins TRBV12-5 and TRBJ1-1; D gene ambiguous. The CDR3 sequence is 15 residues long. Trimming stripped 0 bases from V and 1 base from J, with 9 bases between. Looked up from germline, CDR1 is LGHNT and CDR2 is FRNRAP. DNA of the CDR3: TGTGCTAGTGGTTTGGTGGGATCAGGGAACACTGAAGCTTTCTTT. It codes for CASGLVGSGNTEAFF.

The table lists this clone with a count of one. This chain links TRBV28 with TRBJ2-5; maybe TRBD2 (6 bases). Germline V gene lookup returns CDR1 MDHEN and CDR2 SYDVKM. The CDR3 has 15 residues. The V end lost 3 bases, the J end lost 5 bases, and 16 bases lay between the germline ends. The CDR3 nucleotides are TGTGCCAGCAGTTTTCGGAGGGGCCGGGGCGAGACCCAGTACTTC. It codes for CASSFRRGRGETQYF.